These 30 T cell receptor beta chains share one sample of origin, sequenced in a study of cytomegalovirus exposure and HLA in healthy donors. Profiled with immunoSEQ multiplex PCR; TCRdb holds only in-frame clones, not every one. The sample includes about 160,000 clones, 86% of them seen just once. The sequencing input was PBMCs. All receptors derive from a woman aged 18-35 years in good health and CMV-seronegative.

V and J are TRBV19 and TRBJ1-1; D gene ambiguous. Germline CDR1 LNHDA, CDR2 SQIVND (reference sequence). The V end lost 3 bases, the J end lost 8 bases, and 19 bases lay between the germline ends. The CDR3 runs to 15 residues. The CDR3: CASSMDDLLHWEAFF. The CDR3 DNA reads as TGTGCCAGTAGTATGGATGATCTACTACACTGGGAAGCTTTCTTT.

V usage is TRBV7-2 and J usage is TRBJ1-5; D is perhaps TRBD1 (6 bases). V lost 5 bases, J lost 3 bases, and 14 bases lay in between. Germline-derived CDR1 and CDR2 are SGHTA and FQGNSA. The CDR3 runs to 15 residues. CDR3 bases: TGTGCCAGCAGCCTGGTCCCAGGGGTCAATCAGCCCCAGCATTTT. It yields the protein CASSLVPGVNQPQHF.

The CDR3 region has the DNA TGCGCCAGCAGCCAAGATTATTCAGATACGCAGTATTTT. Encoded protein: CASSQDYSDTQYF. The genes are TRBV4-3 and TRBJ2-3, with D unresolved. This CDR3 comprises 13 residues. The ends were cut back, 0 bases at V and 4 bases at J, with 5 bases in the middle. Germline CDR1 reads LGHNA; CDR2 reads YSLEER.

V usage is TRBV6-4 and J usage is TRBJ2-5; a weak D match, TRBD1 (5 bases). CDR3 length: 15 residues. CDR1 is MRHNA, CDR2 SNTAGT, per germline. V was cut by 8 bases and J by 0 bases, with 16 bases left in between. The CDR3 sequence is CASSPGLVDQETQYF. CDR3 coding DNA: TGTGCCAGCTCCCCAGGGCTAGTTGACCAAGAGACCCAGTACTTC.

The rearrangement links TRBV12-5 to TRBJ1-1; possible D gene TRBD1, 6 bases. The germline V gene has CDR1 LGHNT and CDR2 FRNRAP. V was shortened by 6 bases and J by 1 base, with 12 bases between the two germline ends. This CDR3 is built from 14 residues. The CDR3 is CASGPQDRNTEAFF. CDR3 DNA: TGTGCTAGTGGCCCCCAGGACAGGAACACTGAAGCTTTCTTT.

As DNA, the CDR3 is TGTGCCACTACAGAAAGGGGAAATGAGCAGTTCTTC. It codes for CATTERGNEQFF. This chain uses TRBV2 with TRBJ2-1; TRBD1 might be the D (5 bases). V lost 10 bases, J lost 7 bases, and 14 bases lay in between. Germline V gene data show CDR1 as SNHLY and CDR2 as FYNNEI. CDR3 length: 12 amino acids.

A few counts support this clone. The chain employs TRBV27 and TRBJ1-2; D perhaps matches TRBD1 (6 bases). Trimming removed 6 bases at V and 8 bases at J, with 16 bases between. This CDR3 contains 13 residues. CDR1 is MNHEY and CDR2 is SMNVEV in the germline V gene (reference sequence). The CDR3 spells CASSRTEATGYTF. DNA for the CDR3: TGTGCCAGCAGCCGGACAGAGGCGACGGGCTACACCTTC.

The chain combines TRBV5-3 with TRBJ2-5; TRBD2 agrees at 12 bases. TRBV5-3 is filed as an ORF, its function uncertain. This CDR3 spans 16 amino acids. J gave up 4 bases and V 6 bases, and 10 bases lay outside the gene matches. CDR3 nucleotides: TGTGCCAGAATCCTCCCTCCGACTAGCGGGAGAGAGACCCAGTACTTC. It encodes CARILPPTSGRETQYF.

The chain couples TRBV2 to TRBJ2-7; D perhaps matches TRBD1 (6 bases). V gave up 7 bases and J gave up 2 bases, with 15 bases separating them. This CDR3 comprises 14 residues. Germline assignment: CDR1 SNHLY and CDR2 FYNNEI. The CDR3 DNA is TGTGCCAGCACCCCCGGACAGCTCACCTACGAGCAGTACTTC. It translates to CASTPGQLTYEQYF.

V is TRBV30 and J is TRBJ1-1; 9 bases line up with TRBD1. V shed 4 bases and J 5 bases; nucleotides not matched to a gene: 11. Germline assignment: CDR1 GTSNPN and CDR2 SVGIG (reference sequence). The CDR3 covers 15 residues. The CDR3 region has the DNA TGTGCCTGGAACACTCCGGGACAGGGATGGACTGAAGCTTTCTTT. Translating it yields CAWNTPGQGWTEAFF.

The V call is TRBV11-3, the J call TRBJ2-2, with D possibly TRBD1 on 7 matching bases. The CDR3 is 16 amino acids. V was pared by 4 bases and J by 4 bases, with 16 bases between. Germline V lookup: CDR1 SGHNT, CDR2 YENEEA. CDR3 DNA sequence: TGTGCCAGCAGCTCGAGGTCAGGGGGAGGCACCGGGGAGCTGTTTTTT. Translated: CASSSRSGGGTGELFF.

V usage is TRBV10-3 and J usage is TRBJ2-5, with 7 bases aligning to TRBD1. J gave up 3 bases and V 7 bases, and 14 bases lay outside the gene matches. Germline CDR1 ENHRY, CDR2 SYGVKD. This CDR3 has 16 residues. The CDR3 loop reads CAITTGQLDAEETQYF. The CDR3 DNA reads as TGTGCCATCACCACGGGACAGCTCGATGCTGAAGAGACCCAGTACTTC.

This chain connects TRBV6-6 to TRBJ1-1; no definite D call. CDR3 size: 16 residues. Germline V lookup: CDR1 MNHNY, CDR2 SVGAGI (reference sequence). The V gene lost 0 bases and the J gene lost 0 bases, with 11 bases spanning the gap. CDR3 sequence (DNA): TGTGCCAGCAGTTACTCTCTCTCTATCATGAACACTGAAGCTTTCTTT. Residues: CASSYSLSIMNTEAFF.

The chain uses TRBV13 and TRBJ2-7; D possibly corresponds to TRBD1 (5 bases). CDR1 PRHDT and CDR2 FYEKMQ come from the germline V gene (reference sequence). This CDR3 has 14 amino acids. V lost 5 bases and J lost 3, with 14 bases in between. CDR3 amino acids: CASSPWGPDYEQYF. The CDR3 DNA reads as TGTGCCAGCAGCCCGTGGGGCCCTGACTACGAGCAGTACTTC.

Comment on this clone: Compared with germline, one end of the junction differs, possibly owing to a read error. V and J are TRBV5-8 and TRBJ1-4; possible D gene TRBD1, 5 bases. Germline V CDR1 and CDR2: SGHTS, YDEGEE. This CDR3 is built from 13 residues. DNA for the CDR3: TGTGCTAGCACTCGGGGGGCTAATGAAAAACTGTTTTTT. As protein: CASTRGANEKLFF.

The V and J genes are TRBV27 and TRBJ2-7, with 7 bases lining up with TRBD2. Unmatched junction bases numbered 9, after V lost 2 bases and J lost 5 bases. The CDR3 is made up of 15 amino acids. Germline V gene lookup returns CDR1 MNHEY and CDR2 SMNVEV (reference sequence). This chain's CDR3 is CASSLDGGSGNEQYF. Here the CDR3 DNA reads TGTGCCAGCAGTTTAGATGGCGGGAGTGGGAACGAGCAGTACTTC.

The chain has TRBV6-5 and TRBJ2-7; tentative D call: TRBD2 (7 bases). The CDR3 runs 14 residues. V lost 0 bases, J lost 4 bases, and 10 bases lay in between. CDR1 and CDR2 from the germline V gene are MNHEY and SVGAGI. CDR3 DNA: TGTGCCAGCAGTTACTCACGGGGGGCGTACGAGCAGTACTTC. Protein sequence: CASSYSRGAYEQYF.

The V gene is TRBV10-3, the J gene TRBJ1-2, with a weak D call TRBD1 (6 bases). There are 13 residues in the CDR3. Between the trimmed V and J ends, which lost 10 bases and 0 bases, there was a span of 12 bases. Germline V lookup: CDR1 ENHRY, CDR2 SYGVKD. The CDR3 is CATARGANYGYTF. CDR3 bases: TGTGCCACCGCCAGGGGAGCTAACTATGGCTACACCTTC.

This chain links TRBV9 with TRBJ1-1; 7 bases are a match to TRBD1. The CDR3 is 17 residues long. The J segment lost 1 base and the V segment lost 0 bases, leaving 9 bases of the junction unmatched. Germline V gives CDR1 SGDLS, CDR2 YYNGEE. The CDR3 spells CASSVELDRPENTEAFF. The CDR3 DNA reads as TGTGCCAGCAGCGTAGAGCTGGACAGGCCTGAGAACACTGAAGCTTTCTTT.

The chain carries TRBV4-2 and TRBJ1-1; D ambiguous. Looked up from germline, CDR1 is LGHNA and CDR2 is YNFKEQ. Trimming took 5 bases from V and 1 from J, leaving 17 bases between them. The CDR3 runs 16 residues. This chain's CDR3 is CASSLIPFRSNTEAFF. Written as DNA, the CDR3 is TGTGCCAGCAGCTTAATTCCGTTCCGTTCGAACACTGAAGCTTTCTTT.

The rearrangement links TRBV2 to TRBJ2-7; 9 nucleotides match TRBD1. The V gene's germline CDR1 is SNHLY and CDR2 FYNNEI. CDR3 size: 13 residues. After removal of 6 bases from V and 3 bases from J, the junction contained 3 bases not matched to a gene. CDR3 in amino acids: CASSLDRGYEQYF. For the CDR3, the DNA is TGTGCCAGCAGCCTGGACAGGGGCTACGAGCAGTACTTC. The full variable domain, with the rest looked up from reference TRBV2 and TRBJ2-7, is EPEVTQTPSHQVTQMGQEVILRCVPISNHLYFYWYRQILGQKVEFLVSFYNNEISEKSEIFDDQFSVERPDGSNFTLKIRSTKLEDSAMYFCASSLDRGYEQYFGPGTRLTVT.

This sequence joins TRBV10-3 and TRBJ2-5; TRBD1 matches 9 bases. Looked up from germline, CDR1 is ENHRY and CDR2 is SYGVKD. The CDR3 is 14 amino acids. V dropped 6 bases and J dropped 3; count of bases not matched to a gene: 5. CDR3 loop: CAISTGDREETQYF. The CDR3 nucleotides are TGTGCCATCAGCACGGGGGACAGGGAAGAGACCCAGTACTTC.

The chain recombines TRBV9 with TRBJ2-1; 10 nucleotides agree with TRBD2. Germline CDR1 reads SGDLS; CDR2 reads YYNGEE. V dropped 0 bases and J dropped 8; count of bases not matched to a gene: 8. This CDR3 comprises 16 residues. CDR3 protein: CASSVGSGGAYHEQFF. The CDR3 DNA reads TGTGCCAGCAGCGTAGGGAGCGGGGGGGCTTACCATGAGCAGTTCTTC.

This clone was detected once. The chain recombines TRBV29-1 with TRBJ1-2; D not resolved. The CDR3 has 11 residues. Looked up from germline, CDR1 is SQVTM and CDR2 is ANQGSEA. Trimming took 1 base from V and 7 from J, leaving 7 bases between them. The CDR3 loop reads CSVEGGSGYTF. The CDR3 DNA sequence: TGCAGCGTTGAAGGAGGGAGTGGCTACACCTTC. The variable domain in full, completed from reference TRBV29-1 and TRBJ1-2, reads SAVISQKPSRDICQRGTSLTIQCQVDSQVTMMFWYRQQPGQSLTLIATANQGSEATYESGFVIDKFPISRPNLTFSTLTVSNMSPEDSSIYLCSVEGGSGYTFGSGTRLTVV.

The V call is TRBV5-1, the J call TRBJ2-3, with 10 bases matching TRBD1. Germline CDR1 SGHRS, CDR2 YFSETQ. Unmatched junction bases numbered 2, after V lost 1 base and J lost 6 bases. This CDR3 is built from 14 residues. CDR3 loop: CASSLRDRGDTQYF. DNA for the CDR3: TGCGCCAGCAGCTTGAGGGACAGGGGCGATACGCAGTATTTT. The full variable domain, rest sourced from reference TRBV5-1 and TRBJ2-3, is KAGVTQTPRYLIKTRGQQVTLSCSPISGHRSVSWYQQTPGQGLQFLFEYFSETQRNKGNFPGRFSGRQFSNSRSEMNVSTLELGDSALYLCASSLRDRGDTQYFGPGTRLTVL.

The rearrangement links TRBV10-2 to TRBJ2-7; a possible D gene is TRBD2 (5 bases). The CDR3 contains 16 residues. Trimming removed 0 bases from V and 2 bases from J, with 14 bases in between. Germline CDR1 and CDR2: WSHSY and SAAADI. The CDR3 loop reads CASSESGREITYEQYF. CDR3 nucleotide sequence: TGCGCCAGCAGTGAGTCGGGAAGGGAGATTACCTACGAGCAGTACTTC.

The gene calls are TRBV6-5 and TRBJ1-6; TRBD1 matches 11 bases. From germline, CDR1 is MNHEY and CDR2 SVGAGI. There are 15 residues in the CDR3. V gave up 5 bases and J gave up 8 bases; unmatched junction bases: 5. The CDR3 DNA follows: TGTGCCAGCAGTCCGCGGACAGGGGGCGATTCACCCCTCCACTTT. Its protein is CASSPRTGGDSPLHF.

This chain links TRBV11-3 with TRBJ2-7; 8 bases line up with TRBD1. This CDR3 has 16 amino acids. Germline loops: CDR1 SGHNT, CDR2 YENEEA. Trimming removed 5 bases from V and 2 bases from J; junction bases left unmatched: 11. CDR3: CASSHGQGSGTYEQYF. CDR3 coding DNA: TGTGCCAGCAGCCACGGACAGGGTTCGGGGACCTACGAGCAGTACTTC.

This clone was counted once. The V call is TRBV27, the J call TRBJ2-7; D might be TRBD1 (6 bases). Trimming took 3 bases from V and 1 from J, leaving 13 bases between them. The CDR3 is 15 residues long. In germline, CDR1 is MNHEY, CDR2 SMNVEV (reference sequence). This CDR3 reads CASSFGQGFSYEQYF. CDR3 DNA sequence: TGTGCCAGCAGTTTCGGGCAGGGGTTTTCCTACGAGCAGTACTTC.

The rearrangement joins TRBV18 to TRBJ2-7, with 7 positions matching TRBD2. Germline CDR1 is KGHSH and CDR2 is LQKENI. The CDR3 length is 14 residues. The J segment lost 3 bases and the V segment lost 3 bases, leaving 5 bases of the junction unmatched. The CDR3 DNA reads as TGTGCCAGCTCACCGACTAGCACTAACTACGAGCAGTACTTC. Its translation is CASSPTSTNYEQYF.